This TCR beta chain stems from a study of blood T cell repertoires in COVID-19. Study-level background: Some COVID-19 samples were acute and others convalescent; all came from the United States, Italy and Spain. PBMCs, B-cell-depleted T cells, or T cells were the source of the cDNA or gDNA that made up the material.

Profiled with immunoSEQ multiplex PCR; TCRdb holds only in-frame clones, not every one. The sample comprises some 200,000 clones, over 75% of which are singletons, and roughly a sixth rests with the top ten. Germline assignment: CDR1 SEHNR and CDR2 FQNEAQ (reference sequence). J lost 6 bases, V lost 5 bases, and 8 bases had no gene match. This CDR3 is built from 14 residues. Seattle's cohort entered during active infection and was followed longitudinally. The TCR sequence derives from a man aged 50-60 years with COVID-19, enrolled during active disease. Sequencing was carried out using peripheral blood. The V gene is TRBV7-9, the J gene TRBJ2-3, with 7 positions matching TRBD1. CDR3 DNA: TGTGCCAGCAGCCAAAACACACAGGGGGATACGCAGTATTTT. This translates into CASSQNTQGDTQYF.